Listed here are 17 T cell receptor beta chains from one sample, sequenced in a study of blood T cell repertoires in COVID-19. Profiling relied on immunoSEQ multiplex PCR, and the TCRdb table lists in-frame clones only, not all of them. The sample shows about 67,000 clones, 85% to 90% of them seen only once. The sample comprised peripheral blood. All receptors come from a man aged 50-59 years with active COVID-19.

The chain carries TRBV5-1 and TRBJ1-4; D is perhaps TRBD1 (6 bases). V was pared by 0 bases and J by 8 bases, with 11 bases between. Germline loops: CDR1 SGHRS, CDR2 YFSETQ. This CDR3 is 14 amino acids long. In DNA, the CDR3 is TGCGCCAGCAGCTTGGGTACAGGGATCGAAAAACTGTTTTTT. Residues: CASSLGTGIEKLFF. Full variable domain (remainder filled in from reference TRBV5-1 and TRBJ1-4): KAGVTQTPRYLIKTRGQQVTLSCSPISGHRSVSWYQQTPGQGLQFLFEYFSETQRNKGNFPGRFSGRQFSNSRSEMNVSTLELGDSALYLCASSLGTGIEKLFFGSGTQLSVL.

The chain uses TRBV28 and TRBJ1-6; possibly TRBD1 for D (6 bases). From germline, CDR1 is MDHEN and CDR2 SYDVKM. The CDR3 extends over 15 amino acids. The V end lost 3 bases, the J end lost 9 bases, and 15 bases lay between the germline ends. This CDR3 reads CASSLSNRDSSPLHF. CDR3 DNA sequence: TGTGCCAGCAGTTTGTCGAACAGGGATAGTTCACCCCTCCACTTT.

This clone was detected once. The rearrangement uses TRBV24-1 and TRBJ1-4; maybe TRBD1 (6 bases). The CDR3 has 13 amino acids. CDR1 is KGHDR, CDR2 SFDVKD, per germline. V lost 5 bases and J lost 7, with 10 bases in between. The CDR3 nucleotides read TGTGCCACCAGTGCACAGGGTGGTGAAAAACTGTTTTTT. The encoded protein is CATSAQGGEKLFF.

The CDR3 protein is CASSHGTSRNTGELFF. The CDR3 DNA follows: TGTGCCAGCAGTCACGGGACTAGTCGAAACACCGGGGAGCTGTTTTTT. The chain links TRBV27 to TRBJ2-2; the match to TRBD2 covers 8 bases. CDR3 size: 16 residues. Trimming took 5 bases from V and 2 from J; bases not matched to a gene: 7. Germline values: CDR1 MNHEY, CDR2 SMNVEV (reference sequence).

This clone came up once. The chain carries TRBV4-3 and TRBJ1-4, with D unclear. CDR3 length equals 15 residues. Trimming cost V 0 bases and J 5 bases, with 10 bases left between them. CDR1 and CDR2 (germline): LGHNA, YSLEER. The chain's CDR3 is CASSQDWARNEKLFF. CDR3 DNA: TGCGCCAGCAGCCAAGATTGGGCTCGAAATGAAAAACTGTTTTTT.

This clone has a single count. The chain couples TRBV7-9 to TRBJ2-1; D gene uncertain. With 5 bases removed from V and 10 bases from J, the gap between germline ends came to 9 bases. The CDR3 runs to 11 residues. The germline V gene encodes CDR1 SEHNR and CDR2 FQNEAQ (reference sequence). CDR3 in DNA: TGTGCCAGCAGCCTAGTCTCCGAGCAGTTCTTC. Its protein product is CASSLVSEQFF.

This clone was recorded only once. The chain combines TRBV5-1 with TRBJ2-2; 8 nucleotides agree with TRBD1. The CDR3 loop spans 16 amino acids. V lost 0 bases, J lost 2 bases, and 3 bases stayed unmatched. CDR1 and CDR2 (germline): SGHRS, YFSETQ. In DNA, the CDR3 is TGCGCCAGCAGCTTGGCCTCAGGGGGCAACACCGGGGAGCTGTTTTTT. Translation: CASSLASGGNTGELFF.

The chain is built from TRBV7-2 and TRBJ2-5; D gene ambiguous. Germline-derived CDR1 and CDR2 are SGHTA and FQGNSA. The length of the CDR3 is 14 residues. V was shortened by 7 bases and J by 4 bases, with 16 bases between the two germline ends. The CDR3 region is CASKRAQTGETQYF. The CDR3 DNA sequence: TGTGCCAGCAAAAGAGCCCAAACGGGAGAGACCCAGTACTTC.

This rearrangement joins TRBV11-3 to TRBJ2-1; D is ambiguous. Trimming left V 3 bases short and J 0 bases short, with 18 bases between. CDR1 and CDR2 (germline): SGHNT, YENEEA. The CDR3 length is 18 residues. The CDR3 reads CASSFSPQASSSYNEQFF. The CDR3 nucleotides are TGTGCCAGCAGCTTTAGTCCTCAAGCCTCGAGCTCCTACAATGAGCAGTTCTTC.

The CDR3 nucleotides read TGTGCCAGCAGCCCCGTCGGGCGCGGGGTGGTTACGCAGTATTTT. Translating gives CASSPVGRGVVTQYF. The chain combines TRBV7-2 with TRBJ2-3; a possible D gene is TRBD2 (6 bases). Trimming took off 5 bases at V and 8 bases at J, with 20 bases between the two ends. The CDR3 has 15 residues. The germline V gene encodes CDR1 SGHTA and CDR2 FQGNSA.

The chain couples TRBV5-6 to TRBJ2-7, with 10 bases that match TRBD2. J was trimmed by 3 bases and V by 0 bases; bases with no gene match: 6. This CDR3 has 16 amino acids. Germline lookup yields CDR1 SGHDT and CDR2 YYEEEE. The chain's CDR3 is CASSLGAGLAIYEQYF. The CDR3 DNA reads as TGTGCCAGCAGCTTGGGAGCGGGACTAGCGATCTACGAGCAGTACTTC.

The rearrangement uses TRBV28 and TRBJ1-2; possibly TRBD1 for D (6 bases). The CDR3 covers 13 residues. CDR1 and CDR2 (germline): MDHEN, SYDVKM. V gave up 8 bases and J gave up 4 bases, with 14 bases separating them. CDR3: CASGRQASYGYTF. The CDR3 bases are TGTGCCAGCGGGCGACAGGCCTCCTATGGCTACACCTTC.

The chain combines TRBV5-4 with TRBJ2-7; perhaps TRBD2 as D (6 bases). The CDR3 loop spans 14 amino acids. V lost 2 bases and J 7 bases, leaving 16 bases between the germline ends. CDR1 SGHNT and CDR2 YYREEE come from the germline V gene (reference sequence). The CDR3 loop is CASSFYGSSSEQYF. CDR3 sequence (DNA): TGTGCCAGCAGCTTTTACGGGAGTTCCTCGGAGCAGTACTTC.

The chain combines TRBV5-8 with TRBJ1-2; D call uncertain. Germline CDR1 and CDR2: SGHTS and YDEGEE. The CDR3 length is 14 residues. Between the trimmed V and J ends, which lost 4 bases and 6 bases, there was a span of 16 bases. The CDR3 nucleotides read TGTGCCAGCAGCCTAGGACTCCTCAGCGATGGCTACACCTTC. Translated, it gives CASSLGLLSDGYTF.

This clone was seen more than once but under ten times. The chain is built from TRBV5-1 and TRBJ1-1, with D hard to call. The CDR3 contains 13 residues. V dropped 2 bases and J dropped 1 base, with 6 bases sitting between them. Germline V lookup: CDR1 SGHRS, CDR2 YFSETQ. CDR3 sequence (DNA): TGCGCCAGCAGCTTCACAGCGAACACTGAAGCTTTCTTT. This codes for CASSFTANTEAFF.

This sequence joins TRBV10-3 and TRBJ2-3; D ambiguous. CDR3 length: 15 residues. Trimming took 3 bases from V and 0 from J, leaving 10 bases between them. Germline assignment: CDR1 ENHRY and CDR2 SYGVKD. DNA for the CDR3: TGTGCCATCAGTGACTCGGAGACTAGCACAGATACGCAGTATTTT. The encoded protein is CAISDSETSTDTQYF.

The J gene is TRBJ1-2, the V gene TRBV6-2 or TRBV6-3; D might be TRBD1 (5 bases). This CDR3 is 14 amino acids long. Trimming pared 6 bases from V and 0 bases from J, leaving 11 bases between. Germline CDR1 reads MNHEY; CDR2 reads SVGEGT. The CDR3 spells CASSRGTPNYGYTF. CDR3 in DNA: TGTGCCAGCAGCCGCGGGACGCCTAACTATGGCTACACCTTC.